Following are 4 T cell receptor beta chains from one sample sequenced in a study of OX40 agonist ivuxolimab in advanced cancers. TCRdb keeps only in-frame clones here, not all; method: immunoSEQ multiplex PCR. The sample consists of tens of thousands of clones, about 81% of them appearing once. Sequenced material: CD4+ or CD8+ T cells sorted from blood, taken in a trial of the OX40 agonist ivuxolimab. Receptors were obtained from an adult with an advanced solid tumor such as melanoma, head and neck, liver or kidney cancer.

This clone was counted between two and nine times. The V and J genes are TRBV15 and TRBJ2-7; D not resolved. Germline V gene data show CDR1 as LNHNV and CDR2 as YYDKDF (reference sequence). This CDR3 has 11 residues. V dropped 5 bases and J dropped 3 bases, with 5 bases sitting between them. The CDR3 spells CATSEGYEQYF. In DNA form, the CDR3 reads TGTGCCACCAGCGAAGGCTACGAGCAGTACTTC.

The chain joins TRBV19 to TRBJ2-3; 12 bases agree with TRBD2. Germline V gene sequence: CDR1 LNHDA, CDR2 SQIVND (reference sequence). The CDR3 contains 15 residues. V trimming: 6 bases; J trimming: 5 bases; junction bases outside the gene matches: 6. CDR3 sequence reads: CASSGLAGLGDTQYF. In DNA form, the CDR3 reads TGTGCCAGTAGCGGACTAGCGGGGCTGGGAGATACGCAGTATTTT.

This chain connects TRBV7-2 to TRBJ2-7; 10 bases are a match to TRBD2. Germline CDR1 reads SGHTA; CDR2 reads FQGNSA. The CDR3 is 16 amino acids. Trimming at V came to 3 bases and at J to 0 bases, leaving 5 bases not matched to a gene. In DNA, the CDR3 is TGTGCCAGCAGCTTCCCCGGGACTAGCGCCTCCTACGAGCAGTACTTC. Translated, it gives CASSFPGTSASYEQYF.

The chain has TRBV4-1 and TRBJ2-1; 10 positions match TRBD2. Germline V lookup: CDR1 MGHRA, CDR2 YSYEKL. The CDR3 totals 16 residues. J gave up 3 bases and V 2 bases, and 4 bases lay outside the gene matches. CDR3 residues: CASSQLGLAVYNEQFF. In DNA, the CDR3 is TGCGCCAGCAGCCAATTAGGACTAGCGGTCTACAATGAGCAGTTCTTC.